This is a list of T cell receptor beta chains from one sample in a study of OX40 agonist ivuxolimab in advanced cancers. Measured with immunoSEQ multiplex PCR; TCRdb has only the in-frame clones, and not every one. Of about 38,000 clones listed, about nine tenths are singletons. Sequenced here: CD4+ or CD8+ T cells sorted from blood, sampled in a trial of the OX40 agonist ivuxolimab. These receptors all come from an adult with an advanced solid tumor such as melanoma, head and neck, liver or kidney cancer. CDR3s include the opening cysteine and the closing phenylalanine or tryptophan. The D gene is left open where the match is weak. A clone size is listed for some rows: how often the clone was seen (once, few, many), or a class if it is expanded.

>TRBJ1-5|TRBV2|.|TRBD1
CASSGQGDQPQHF
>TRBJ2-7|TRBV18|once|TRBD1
CASSPRGTGGYEQYF
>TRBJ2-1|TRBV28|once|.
CASSLGARGLNEQFF
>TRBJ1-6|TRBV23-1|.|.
CASPAESYNSPLHF
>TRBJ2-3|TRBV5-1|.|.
CASSLGGSSTDTQYF
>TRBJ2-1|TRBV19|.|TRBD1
CASRESGQGSYNEQFF
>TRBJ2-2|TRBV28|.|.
CASSLRRDTGELFF
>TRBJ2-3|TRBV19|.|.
CASSIRPGREDTQYF
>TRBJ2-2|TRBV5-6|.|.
CASSPTFRVNTGELFF
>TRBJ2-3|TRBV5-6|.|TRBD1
CASSDDRGSSTDTQYF
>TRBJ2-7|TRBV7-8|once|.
CASSLGDVTEQYF
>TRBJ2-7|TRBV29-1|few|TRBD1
CSVVVWDRGLHYEQYF
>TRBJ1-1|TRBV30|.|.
CAWSQVNTEAFF
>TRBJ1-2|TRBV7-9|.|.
CASSPYPGGEYGYTF
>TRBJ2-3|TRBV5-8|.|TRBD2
CASSGLAGGPGGTDTQYF
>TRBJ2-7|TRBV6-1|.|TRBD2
CASINLAGGEQYF
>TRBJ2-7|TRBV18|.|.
CASSPIPGSYEQYF
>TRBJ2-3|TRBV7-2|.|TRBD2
CASSSSGSTDTQYF
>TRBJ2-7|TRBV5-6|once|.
CASSGTGRDYEQYF
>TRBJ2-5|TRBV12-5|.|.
CASGLRGGETQYF
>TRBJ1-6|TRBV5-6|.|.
CASSLDNSPLHF
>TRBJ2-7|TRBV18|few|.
CASSREWEYEQYF
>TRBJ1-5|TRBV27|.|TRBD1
CASSPDRGNQPQHF
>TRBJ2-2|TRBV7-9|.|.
CASRTQGSGELFF
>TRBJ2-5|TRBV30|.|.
CAWSPPPRGGPLKETQYF
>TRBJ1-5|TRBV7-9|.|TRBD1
CASSRDRVGNQPQHF
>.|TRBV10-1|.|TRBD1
CASSRDRGYEQYF
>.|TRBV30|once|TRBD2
CAWSGTSGIYEQYF
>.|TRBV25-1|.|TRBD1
CASSEYSGTGSYEQYF
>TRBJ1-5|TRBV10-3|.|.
CAISDGRVNQPQHF
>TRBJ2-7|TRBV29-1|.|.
CSQGEQYF
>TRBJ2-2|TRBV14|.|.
CASSPRTRNTGELFF
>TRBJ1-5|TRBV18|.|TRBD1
CASSLEQGRSNQPQHF
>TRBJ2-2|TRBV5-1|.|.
CASSSGIGNTGELFF
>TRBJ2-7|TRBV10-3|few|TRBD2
CAISESSGRTPKPQQYF
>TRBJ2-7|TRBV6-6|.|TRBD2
CASRQASGSSYEQYF
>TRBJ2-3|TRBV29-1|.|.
CSGAGAATDTQYF
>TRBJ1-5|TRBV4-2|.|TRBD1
CASSQEISGTGGQPQHF
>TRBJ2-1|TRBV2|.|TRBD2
CASRTGTSGNEQFF
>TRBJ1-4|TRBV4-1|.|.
CASSPPQGSRGEKLFF
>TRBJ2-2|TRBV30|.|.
CAWIRLEPGELFF
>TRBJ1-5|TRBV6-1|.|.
CASSENPPNQPQHF
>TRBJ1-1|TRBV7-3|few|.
CASSLREGHTEAFF
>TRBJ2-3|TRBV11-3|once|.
CASSPSPGDTQYF
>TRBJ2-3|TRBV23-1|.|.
CASRNPRRPLSTDTQYF
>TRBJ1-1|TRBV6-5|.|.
CASSYPGAQGTEAFF
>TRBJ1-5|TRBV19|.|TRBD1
CASIQQGAGNQPQHF
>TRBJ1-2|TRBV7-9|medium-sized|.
CASSLMSSGVWGYTF
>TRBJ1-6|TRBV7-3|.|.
CASSLQQNSPLHF
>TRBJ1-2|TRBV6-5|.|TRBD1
CATQRAGGNYGYTF
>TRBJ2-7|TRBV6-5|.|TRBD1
CASRSGGTGRREQYF
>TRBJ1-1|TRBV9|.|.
CASSVRGSTEAFF
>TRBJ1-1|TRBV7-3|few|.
CASGQSKNTEAFF
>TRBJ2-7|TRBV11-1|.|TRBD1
CASSEDRVSYEQYF